Each of the 8 T cell receptor beta chains below was sequenced from the same sample in a study of cytomegalovirus exposure and HLA in healthy donors. This PCR relied on a set of 60 Vbeta primers and 13 Jbeta primers. Sequencing was performed with immunoSEQ multiplex PCR; in TCRdb, only in-frame clones are kept and a portion is missing. Of about 130,000 clones detected, around 80% appear once; the ten largest clones hold around 7%. The sequenced sample was PBMCs. The receptors shown here come from a man between 35 and 55 years old in good health and CMV-seropositive.

This clone was observed a single time. The chain employs TRBV5-1 and TRBJ1-3; TRBD1 aligns across 7 bases. This CDR3 is built from 14 residues. V shed 4 bases and J 4 bases; nucleotides not matched to a gene: 5. In germline, CDR1 is SGHRS, CDR2 YFSETQ. CDR3 DNA: TGCGCCAGCAGCGATAGACAGGGAGGAAACACCATATATTTT. Its protein is CASSDRQGGNTIYF.

The V gene is TRBV15, the J gene TRBJ2-7; 14 bases match TRBD2. Germline-derived CDR1 and CDR2 are LNHNV and YYDKDF (reference sequence). The CDR3 has 15 amino acids. V was pared by 3 bases and J by 4 bases, with 2 bases of the junction left unmatched. CDR3: CATSRGLAGAYEQYF. CDR3 bases: TGTGCCACCAGCAGGGGACTAGCGGGAGCTTACGAGCAGTACTTC.

The V gene is TRBV5-1, the J gene TRBJ2-3; D is ambiguous. Trimming removed 0 bases from V and 4 bases from J, with 12 bases in between. The CDR3 extends over 15 amino acids. Germline V lookup: CDR1 SGHRS, CDR2 YFSETQ. In nucleotides, the CDR3 is TGCGCCAGCAGCTTGGAGTCTAGGTTGGCAGATACGCAGTATTTT. Translation gives CASSLESRLADTQYF.

This clone was counted a few times. The chain links TRBV28 to TRBJ1-2; D gene ambiguous. This CDR3 spans 13 amino acids. Between the trimmed V and J ends, which lost 3 bases and 7 bases, there was a span of 12 bases. Germline V gives CDR1 MDHEN, CDR2 SYDVKM. CDR3 loop: CASSLSQRGGYTF. The CDR3, as DNA: TGTGCCAGCAGTTTGAGTCAACGGGGTGGCTACACCTTC.

V is TRBV6-1 and J is TRBJ1-1; 9 nucleotides agree with TRBD1. This CDR3 contains 14 residues. Germline trimming cut 2 bases from V and 5 bases from J; bases unmatched to any gene: 3. Germline CDR1 MNHNS, CDR2 SASEGT. CDR3 sequence: CASSETGGWTEAFF. CDR3 nucleotide sequence: TGTGCCAGCAGTGAAACAGGGGGCTGGACTGAAGCTTTCTTT.

J is TRBJ1-5 and V is TRBV6-4; tentatively, D is TRBD1 (5 bases). The V and J ends lost 3 bases and 7 bases respectively, with 13 bases between them. This CDR3 is built from 14 residues. Germline V gene lookup returns CDR1 MRHNA and CDR2 SNTAGT. CDR3 in DNA: TGTGCCAGCAGTGAATTCGGGGGGGAACAGCCCCAGCATTTT. Translating it yields CASSEFGGEQPQHF.

This clone showed up just a few times. The chain uses TRBV4-2 and TRBJ1-3; the match to TRBD1 covers 7 bases. Germline V lookup: CDR1 LGHNA, CDR2 YNFKEQ. The CDR3 length is 16 residues. After removal of 0 bases from V and 4 bases from J, the junction contained 6 bases not matched to a gene. CDR3 in amino acids: CASSQEEGAGGNTIYF. CDR3 nucleotide sequence: TGTGCCAGCAGCCAAGAAGAGGGGGCGGGAGGAAACACCATATATTTT.

This chain joins TRBV4-2 and TRBJ2-7; D is perhaps TRBD2 (6 bases). The CDR3 totals 14 residues. V shed 4 bases and J shed 1 base, with 11 bases lying between them. CDR1 and CDR2 (germline): LGHNA, YNFKEQ. CDR3 sequence: CASSPYGSSYEQYF. The CDR3 region has the DNA TGTGCCAGCAGCCCGTACGGGAGTTCCTACGAGCAGTACTTC.